The 29 T cell receptor beta chains given below trace back to one sample, sequenced in a study of cytomegalovirus exposure and HLA in healthy donors. Amplification used 60 Vbeta primers and 13 Jbeta primers. Using immunoSEQ multiplex PCR, the repertoire was profiled, and TCRdb retains in-frame clones only, with some absent. The repertoire holds hundreds of thousands of clones, 70% to 90% seen once, with approximately 2.4% in the top ten. The material sequenced was PBMCs. These receptors were taken from a woman under 30 in good health and CMV-seronegative.

This clone was detected only once. CDR3 region: CASSSTVIIVVFSGNTIYF. The CDR3 DNA follows: TGTGCCAGCAGCTCGACAGTGATTATTGTAGTGTTCTCTGGAAACACCATATATTTT. This chain connects TRBV7-3 to TRBJ1-3, with D possibly being TRBD1 (5 bases). The ends were cut back, 4 bases at V and 0 bases at J, with 22 bases in the middle. The CDR3 is made up of 19 amino acids. Germline CDR1 and CDR2: SGHTA and FQGTGA.

The chain has TRBV9 and TRBJ2-3; 7 bases line up with TRBD2. Germline V gene sequence: CDR1 SGDLS, CDR2 YYNGEE. This CDR3 contains 15 residues. The V and J ends lost 3 bases and 5 bases, in that order; junction bases with no gene match: 9. The CDR3 reads CASSAGGLSLDTQYF. CDR3 nucleotide sequence: TGTGCCAGCAGCGCGGGGGGACTAAGTCTAGATACGCAGTATTTT.

The V gene is TRBV5-4, the J gene TRBJ1-1; perhaps TRBD1 as D (6 bases). CDR1 is SGHNT, CDR2 YYREEE, per germline (reference sequence). The CDR3 extends over 16 amino acids. Deletions cut 4 bases from V and 2 bases from J, with 18 bases between. The CDR3: CASSGTDRDPNTEAFF. Written as DNA, the CDR3 is TGTGCCAGCAGCGGGACGGACAGAGACCCTAACACTGAAGCTTTCTTT.

The chain combines TRBV20-1 with TRBJ2-7, with TRBD2 as a possible D gene (6 bases). Germline V gene lookup returns CDR1 DFQATT and CDR2 SNEGSKA (reference sequence). This CDR3 contains 11 residues. V was clipped by 0 bases and J by 7 bases, with 7 bases between them. The CDR3 nucleotides read TGCAGTGCTAGAGAGGGGAGGGAGCAGTACTTC. Its protein product is CSAREGREQYF.

The chain uses TRBV6-1 and TRBJ2-3, with D hard to call. The CDR3 has 16 amino acids. Trimming took off 4 bases at V and 0 bases at J, with 14 bases between the two ends. From germline, CDR1 is MNHNS and CDR2 SASEGT. This CDR3 is CASSAVLGASTDTQYF. The CDR3 DNA reads as TGTGCCAGCAGTGCGGTACTTGGTGCTAGCACAGATACGCAGTATTTT.

The CDR3 bases are TGTGCCAGCAGCGTAGCGGGGAGCTCTGGAAACACCATATATTTT. Translating it yields CASSVAGSSGNTIYF. The rearrangement links TRBV9 to TRBJ1-3; D uncertain. The CDR3 contains 15 residues. Trimming cost V 0 bases and J 0 bases, with 7 bases left between them. CDR1 and CDR2 from the germline V gene are SGDLS and YYNGEE.

The CDR3 loop reads CASTQSLFGGDTEAFF. CDR3 nucleotides: TGTGCCAGTACCCAATCCTTATTCGGGGGGGACACTGAAGCTTTCTTT. The V call is TRBV19, the J call TRBJ1-1; a possible D gene is TRBD1 (5 bases). The V and J ends lost 7 bases and 3 bases respectively, with 21 bases between them. Germline CDR1 LNHDA, CDR2 SQIVND (reference sequence). The CDR3 consists of 16 residues.

The rearrangement uses TRBV15 and TRBJ1-2, with D possibly TRBD1 on 5 matching bases. Germline lookup yields CDR1 LNHNV and CDR2 YYDKDF (reference sequence). Trimming removed 1 base from V and 1 base from J, with 10 bases in between. The CDR3 extends over 15 amino acids. The CDR3 DNA is TGTGCCACCAGCAGAGCTACTCAGGGTAACTATGGCTACACCTTC. Its protein is CATSRATQGNYGYTF.

The table lists this clone with a few counts. The rearrangement joins TRBV27 to TRBJ1-5; 10 bases fit TRBD1. Germline V gene data show CDR1 as MNHEY and CDR2 as SMNVEV (reference sequence). The CDR3 length is 18 residues. Unmatched junction bases numbered 14, after V lost 8 bases and J lost 1 base. The CDR3 protein is CASRLHGTGVSSNQPQHF. DNA of the CDR3: TGTGCCAGCCGTCTGCATGGGACAGGGGTATCAAGCAATCAGCCCCAGCATTTT.

The rearrangement joins TRBV6-5 to TRBJ2-5; unclear D gene. The DNA end lines up better with TRBJ2-7; the J call may be wrong. The CDR3 is 13 residues long. The germline gives CDR1 MNHEY, CDR2 SVGAGI. CDR3: CASSPSGSYEQYF. CDR3 bases: TGTGCCAGCAGCCCTAGTGGTTCCTACGAGCAGTACTTC.

This chain joins TRBV10-3 and TRBJ1-2; D is perhaps TRBD1 (6 bases). The CDR3 sequence is 14 residues long. V was trimmed by 4 bases and J by 5 bases, leaving 14 bases between them. CDR1 and CDR2 (germline): ENHRY, SYGVKD. For the CDR3, the DNA is TGTGCCATCAGTGCATCGACAGGACGATATGGCTACACCTTC. Its translation: CAISASTGRYGYTF.

V and J are TRBV27 and TRBJ2-3, with 15 bases identical to TRBD2. The germline gives CDR1 MNHEY, CDR2 SMNVEV (reference sequence). The trim removed 1 base at V and 0 bases at J, leaving 5 bases unmatched. The CDR3 consists of 19 residues. In nucleotides, the CDR3 is TGTGCCAGCAGTTTATGGGGGACTAGCGGGGGGACTAGCACAGATACGCAGTATTTT. Amino acids: CASSLWGTSGGTSTDTQYF.

This clone appeared a few times. The chain is built from TRBV5-4 and TRBJ2-7, with D maybe TRBD1 (6 bases). Trimming took off 3 bases at V and 6 bases at J, with 16 bases between the two ends. The CDR3 is 14 amino acids. From germline, CDR1 is SGHNT and CDR2 YYREEE (reference sequence). The CDR3 protein is CASSSGRGSGEQYF. CDR3 DNA sequence: TGTGCCAGCAGCTCGGGCAGGGGCTCCGGCGAGCAGTACTTC.

This chain links TRBV21-1 with TRBJ2-7; the listed D gene, TRBD1, was not tested against the DNA. TRBV21-1 is recorded as a pseudogene. The CDR3 has 13 residues. The CDR3: CASEEQGDYEQYF. For the CDR3, the DNA is TGTGCCAGCGAGGAACAGGGGGACTACGAGCAGTACTTC.

V gene TRBV2 combines with J gene TRBJ1-3, with a possible D match to TRBD1 (6 bases). Germline CDR1 and CDR2: SNHLY and FYNNEI. The CDR3 has 13 residues. V lost 8 bases to trimming and J lost 3 bases, with 11 bases between them. DNA for the CDR3: TGTGCCAGCGCGGGGGGCCTTGGAAACACCATATATTTT. It yields the protein CASAGGLGNTIYF.

This clone was detected a few times. This sequence joins TRBV23-1 and TRBJ2-2; TRBD1 matches 8 bases. TRBV23-1 falls under the ORF class, with uncertain function. The CDR3 length is 12 residues. As DNA, the CDR3 is TGCGCGGACAGGGCGGACACCGGGGAGCTGTTTTTT. Its translation is CADRADTGELFF.

This clone showed up just a few times. The V and J genes are TRBV18 and TRBJ2-7; D is unresolved. This CDR3 spans 13 amino acids. The ends were cut back, 3 bases at V and 4 bases at J, with 10 bases in the middle. Germline CDR1 and CDR2: KGHSH and LQKENI. CDR3 residues: CASSPASGYEQYF. DNA of the CDR3: TGTGCCAGCTCACCCGCTTCCGGTTACGAGCAGTACTTC.

The chain uses TRBV11-2 and TRBJ1-2; TRBD1 aligns across 11 bases. The ends lost 3 bases at V and 4 bases at J; junction bases unmatched: 7. Germline CDR1 and CDR2: SGHAT and FQNNGV. The CDR3 has 16 amino acids. CDR3 coding DNA: TGTGCCAGCAGCTTTGCCGGGACAGGGGGTATCTATGGCTACACCTTC. Protein: CASSFAGTGGIYGYTF.

The genes are TRBV4-2 and TRBJ2-1; TRBD2 matches 7 bases. Losses at the gene ends were 0 bases for V and 12 bases for J; bases not matched to a gene: 11. The CDR3 covers 15 residues. In germline, CDR1 is LGHNA, CDR2 YNFKEQ. Here the CDR3 reads CASSQDLTGGYWQFF. The CDR3 DNA reads as TGTGCCAGCAGCCAAGACTTGACCGGGGGGTACTGGCAGTTCTTC.

V and J are TRBV27 and TRBJ1-5; D not resolved. The germline V gene has CDR1 MNHEY and CDR2 SMNVEV (reference sequence). The CDR3 runs 12 residues. V lost 8 bases and J 1 base, leaving 6 bases between the germline ends. The CDR3 is CASAESNQPQHF. The CDR3 nucleotides are TGTGCCAGCGCGGAGAGCAATCAGCCCCAGCATTTT.

The chain joins TRBV4-1 to TRBJ1-2; D not certain. The CDR3 covers 15 residues. Per the germline V gene, CDR1 is MGHRA and CDR2 is YSYEKL. V lost 1 base and J 4 bases, leaving 13 bases between the germline ends. CDR3 nucleotides: TGCGCCAGCAGCCAAGCAGTGGGCACCAGCTATGGCTACACCTTC. Residues: CASSQAVGTSYGYTF.

The J gene is TRBJ1-2, the V gene TRBV5-1, with 8 bases lining up with TRBD1. The CDR3 is made up of 14 amino acids. With V trimmed by 3 bases and J by 2 bases, 3 bases remained unmatched. Germline lookup yields CDR1 SGHRS and CDR2 YFSETQ. Written as DNA, the CDR3 is TGCGCCAGCAGCTCCAACAGGGGGAACTATGGCTACACCTTC. The encoded protein is CASSSNRGNYGYTF.

V usage is TRBV6-5 and J usage is TRBJ2-3; 7 nucleotides line up with TRBD1. The germline V gene has CDR1 MNHEY and CDR2 SVGAGI. The CDR3 loop spans 15 amino acids. V shed 4 bases, J shed 1 base, and the junction held 5 bases outside the gene matches. The DNA for the CDR3 is TGTGCCAGCAGTTCCGGGACAGTCGGCACAGATACGCAGTATTTT. Translating gives CASSSGTVGTDTQYF.

The rearrangement joins TRBV11-2 to TRBJ2-5; 15 bases are a match to TRBD2. V shed 0 bases and J 5 bases; nucleotides not matched to a gene: 10. The length of the CDR3 is 19 residues. From germline, CDR1 is SGHAT and CDR2 FQNNGV. This CDR3 is CASSLDGLAGGLGSETQYF. The CDR3 region has the DNA TGTGCCAGCAGCTTAGATGGACTAGCGGGGGGGCTTGGGTCGGAGACCCAGTACTTC.

V usage is TRBV29-1 and J usage is TRBJ2-3; 8 positions agree with TRBD2. V gave up 4 bases and J gave up 3 bases; unmatched junction bases: 6. Germline CDR1 is SQVTM and CDR2 is ANQGSEA. CDR3 length equals 14 residues. The CDR3 is CSVARGGRTDTQYF. CDR3 DNA: TGCAGCGTTGCACGGGGGGGCAGAACAGATACGCAGTATTTT.

This clone was picked up a small number of times. This specimen includes other DNA sequences encoding the same CDR3. The chain joins TRBV18 to TRBJ2-7, with TRBD1 matching 9 bases. CDR3 length equals 15 residues. Trimming took 3 bases from V and 2 from J; bases not matched to a gene: 5. CDR1 is KGHSH, CDR2 LQKENI, per germline. The chain's CDR3 is CASSPSGQGTYEQYF. For the CDR3, the DNA is TGTGCCAGCTCACCCTCGGGACAGGGTACCTACGAGCAGTACTTC.

The rearrangement links TRBV19 to TRBJ2-2; TRBD1 agrees at 9 bases. The CDR3 length is 14 residues. Germline V gene sequence: CDR1 LNHDA, CDR2 SQIVND (reference sequence). Losses at the gene ends were 10 bases for V and 7 bases for J; bases not matched to a gene: 10. CDR3 coding DNA: TGTGCCACCCAGACAGGGGGAATGATCGGGGAGCTGTTTTTT. This translates into CATQTGGMIGELFF.

The gene calls are TRBV18 and TRBJ1-5; 7 bases line up with TRBD1. This CDR3 region has 14 residues. Germline V lookup: CDR1 KGHSH, CDR2 LQKENI. V trimming: 3 bases; J trimming: 5 bases; junction bases outside the gene matches: 4. The CDR3: CASSPRQGYQPQHF. For the CDR3, the DNA is TGTGCCAGCTCACCGCGACAGGGCTATCAGCCCCAGCATTTT.

This rearrangement joins TRBV7-6 to TRBJ1-1; D remains ambiguous. CDR1 is SGHVS and CDR2 is FNYEAQ in the germline V gene. The CDR3 has 15 residues. Trimming shortened V by 5 bases and J by 0 bases, and 13 bases separated the two germline ends. Here the CDR3 DNA reads TGTGCCAGCAGCCCCCTCCAGGCAATGAACACTGAAGCTTTCTTT. Its protein is CASSPLQAMNTEAFF.